This T cell receptor beta chain is drawn from a study of blood T cell repertoires in COVID-19. This CDR3 contains 16 residues. V was pared by 2 bases and J by 5 bases, with 7 bases of the junction left unmatched. Germline lookup yields CDR1 KGHSH and CDR2 LQKENI. Authors' analysis steps: Cell counts per sample came from amplifying reference gene primers. Libraries were prepared by immunoSEQ multiplex PCR; TCRdb keeps only in-frame clonotypes and omits some of them. That table furnishes V, J and clone size, whereas the DNA furnished D and trimming. The repertoire holds around 71,000 clones, with approximately 80% as singletons.

The origin of this receptor is a man between 65 and 85 years old with acute or convalescent COVID-19. Sequenced material: peripheral blood. The chain uses TRBV18 and TRBJ2-2; TRBD1 agrees at 8 bases. The CDR3 region is CASSPSGRGPTGELFF. CDR3 nucleotides: TGTGCCAGCTCACCATCTGGCAGGGGGCCTACCGGGGAGCTGTTTTTT.